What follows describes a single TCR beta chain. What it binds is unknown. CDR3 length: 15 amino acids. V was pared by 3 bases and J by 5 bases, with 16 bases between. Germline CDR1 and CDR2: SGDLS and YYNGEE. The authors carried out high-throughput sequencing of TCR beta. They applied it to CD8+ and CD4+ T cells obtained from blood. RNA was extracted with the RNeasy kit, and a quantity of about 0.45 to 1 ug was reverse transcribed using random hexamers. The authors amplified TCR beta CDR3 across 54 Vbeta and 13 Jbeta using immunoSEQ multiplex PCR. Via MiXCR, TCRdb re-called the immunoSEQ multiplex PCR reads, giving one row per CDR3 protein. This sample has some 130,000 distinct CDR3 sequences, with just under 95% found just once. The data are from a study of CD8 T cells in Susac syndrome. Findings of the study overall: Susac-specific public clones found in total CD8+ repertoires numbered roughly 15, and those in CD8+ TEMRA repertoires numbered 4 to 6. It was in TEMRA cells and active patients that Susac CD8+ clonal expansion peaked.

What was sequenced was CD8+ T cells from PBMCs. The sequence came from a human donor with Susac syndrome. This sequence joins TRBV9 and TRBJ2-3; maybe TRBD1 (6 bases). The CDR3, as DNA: TGTGCCAGCAGCGCGGGACAATACAAGGGAGATACGCAGTATTTT. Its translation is CASSAGQYKGDTQYF.